What follows are 10 T cell receptor beta chains derived from one specimen sequenced in a study of shared clonotypes between healthy human individuals. Sequencing used immunoSEQ multiplex PCR; TCRdb keeps in-frame clones, though not all of them. The data hold under 2,500,000 clones, with approximately 94% observed a single time. Sequences were obtained from naive CD4+ T cells sorted from blood. The subset here: CD45RA+ positively selected. These TCRs come from a man aged 18 to 29 in good health.

CDR3 in amino acids: CATRASGDGELFF. CDR3 nucleotides: TGTGCCACCCGGGCTAGCGGGGACGGGGAGCTGTTTTTT. The chain combines TRBV5-4 with TRBJ2-2; 9 bases map to TRBD2. The V gene's germline CDR1 is SGHNT and CDR2 YYREEE (reference sequence). Trimming took 9 bases from V and 7 from J; bases not matched to a gene: 7. The CDR3 runs 13 residues.

Details on this clone: The same CDR3 also results from other DNA sequences found in this sample. This chain uses TRBV5-1 with TRBJ2-5; D is perhaps TRBD2 (5 bases). CDR1 and CDR2 (germline): SGHRS, YFSETQ. This CDR3 comprises 14 residues. V lost 0 bases to trimming and J lost 4 bases, with 10 bases between them. In DNA form, the CDR3 reads TGCGCCAGCAGCTTGGAGCTAGCAGGAGAGACCCAGTACTTC. Its protein is CASSLELAGETQYF.

The chain joins TRBV7-8 to TRBJ2-1; 11 bases align to TRBD2. Germline V gene data show CDR1 as SGHVS and CDR2 as FQNEAQ. This CDR3 region has 16 residues. V lost 2 bases, J lost 4 bases, and 4 bases stayed unmatched. The CDR3 reads CASSLLTSGEYNEQFF. For the CDR3, the DNA is TGTGCCAGCAGCTTACTGACTAGCGGGGAATACAATGAGCAGTTCTTC.

In its sample, this clone was seen a few times. In the same sample, other DNA sequences code for this CDR3. This chain connects TRBV7-2 to TRBJ2-5; D uncertain. Germline CDR1 and CDR2: SGHTA and FQGNSA. The length of the CDR3 is 12 residues. Between the trimmed V and J ends, which lost 2 bases and 4 bases, there was a span of 5 bases. CDR3 nucleotide sequence: TGTGCCAGCAGCTTAAAGGGAGAGACCCAGTACTTC. It codes for CASSLKGETQYF.

The chain couples TRBV4-3 to TRBJ1-2; D not resolved. Trimming took 1 base from V and 3 from J, leaving 9 bases between them. The CDR3 is 14 residues long. Germline assignment: CDR1 LGHNA and CDR2 YSLEER. Here the CDR3 reads CASSQVSTDYGYTF. The CDR3 nucleotides read TGCGCCAGCAGCCAAGTGAGTACGGACTATGGCTACACCTTC.

V gene TRBV6-5 combines with J gene TRBJ2-7; 9 bases fit TRBD2. The germline V gene has CDR1 MNHEY and CDR2 SVGAGI. CDR3 length equals 15 residues. The V segment lost 6 bases and the J segment 0 bases; nucleotides outside the gene matches: 6. The CDR3 sequence: CASSRSGSYSYEQYF. In DNA, the CDR3 is TGTGCCAGCAGCCGTAGCGGGAGCTACTCCTACGAGCAGTACTTC.

This chain uses TRBV10-2 with TRBJ2-3, with unresolved D. In germline, CDR1 is WSHSY, CDR2 SAAADI. V was clipped by 3 bases and J by 6 bases, with 13 bases between them. The CDR3 extends over 14 amino acids. CDR3 DNA sequence: TGCGCCAGCAGTGACAGAAGACCGATTGATACGCAGTATTTT. The encoded protein is CASSDRRPIDTQYF.

This chain joins TRBV6-1 and TRBJ2-1; 9 bases fit TRBD2. CDR1 is MNHNS and CDR2 is SASEGT in the germline V gene. V shed 5 bases, J shed 4 bases, and the junction held 6 bases outside the gene matches. This CDR3 has 15 amino acids. CDR3 sequence reads: CASSPLAGVYNEQFF. DNA of the CDR3: TGTGCCAGCAGTCCCTTAGCGGGGGTTTACAATGAGCAGTTCTTC.

This clone was recorded only once. This could be a read error, since a much larger clone is one nucleotide away. The gene calls are TRBV10-2 and TRBJ2-5; D not resolved. The CDR3 is made up of 11 amino acids. V dropped 6 bases and J dropped 1 base, with 3 bases sitting between them. The germline gives CDR1 WSHSY, CDR2 SAAADI. CDR3 residues: CASRLQETQYF. CDR3 DNA: TGCGCCAGCAGACTCCAAGAGACCCAGTACTTC.

This sequence joins TRBV7-9 and TRBJ2-1; 8 bases agree with TRBD2. CDR1 is SEHNR and CDR2 is FQNEAQ in the germline V gene (reference sequence). V dropped 0 bases and J dropped 3; count of bases not matched to a gene: 4. This CDR3 contains 16 residues. The DNA of the CDR3 is TGTGCCAGCAGCTTAGCTCCAGCGGGAGTCTACAATGAGCAGTTCTTC. It translates to CASSLAPAGVYNEQFF.